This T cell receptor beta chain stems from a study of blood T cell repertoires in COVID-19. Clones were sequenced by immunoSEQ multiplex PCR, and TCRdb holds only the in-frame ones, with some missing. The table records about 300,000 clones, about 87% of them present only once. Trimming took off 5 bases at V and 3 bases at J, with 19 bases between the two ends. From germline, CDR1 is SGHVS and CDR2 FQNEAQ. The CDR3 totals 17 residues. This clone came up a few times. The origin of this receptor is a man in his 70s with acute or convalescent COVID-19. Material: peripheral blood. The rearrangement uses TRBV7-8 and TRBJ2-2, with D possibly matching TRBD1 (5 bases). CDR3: CASSLQATTVYTGELFF. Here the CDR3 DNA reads TGTGCCAGCAGCCTACAAGCCACGACAGTCTACACCGGGGAGCTGTTTTTT.